This TCR beta chain stems from a study of shared clonotypes between healthy human individuals. The table came from immunoSEQ multiplex PCR; TCRdb's copy has only in-frame clones and leaves some out. Of about 1.1 million clones listed, approximately 80% are singletons. The CDR3 is 15 residues long. With 0 bases removed from V and 0 bases from J, the gap between germline ends came to 9 bases. From germline, CDR1 is SGHNT and CDR2 YYREEE (reference sequence). V gene TRBV5-4 combines with J gene TRBJ1-2; D unresolved. The specimen sequenced was memory CD4+ T cells from PBMCs. Subset indicated: CD45RA-negative fraction. The origin of this receptor is a man younger than 30 in good health. Some clones in this sample may be carry-over from other donors' samples. The CDR3 sequence is CASSLGRAANYGYTF. CDR3 nucleotides: TGTGCCAGCAGCTTGGGGAGGGCAGCTAACTATGGCTACACCTTC.